The T cell receptor (beta chain) described here comes from a study of blood T cell repertoires in COVID-19. In its sample, this clone was seen once. The table came from immunoSEQ multiplex PCR; TCRdb's copy has only in-frame clones and leaves some out. The data contain about 320,000 clones, around 85% of them singletons. Germline V CDR1 and CDR2: LGHDT, YNNKEL (reference sequence). V was clipped by 6 bases and J by 9 bases; unmatched bases: 3. This CDR3 is built from 12 residues. This TCR came from a woman in her 30s who had been exposed to COVID-19. The sample was PBMCs or T cells enriched from blood (not recorded which). The J gene is TRBJ2-1, the V gene TRBV3-1 (or the pseudogene TRBV3-2); 9 nucleotides match TRBD2. CDR3 protein: CASRRGGVEQFF. CDR3 in DNA: TGTGCCAGCAGGCGCGGGGGGGTTGAGCAGTTCTTC.